What follows are 10 T cell receptor beta chains derived from one specimen sequenced in a study of glioma-infiltrating T cells. Using RNA template, CDR3s of TCR alpha and beta were amplified with iRepertoire arm-PCR. TCRdb redid the calling of the multiplex PCR reads with MiXCR, one entry per CDR3 protein. The sample holds roughly 100,000 distinct CDR3 sequences; around 28% are singletons and the top ten take 40% to 45%. The sequenced sample consisted of glioma tissue, nonneoplastic brain tissue, or PBMCs (not recorded which). The receptors originated from a human donor with low-grade glioma or glioblastoma, undergoing nonglioma brain surgery, or in good health (not recorded which).

This clonotype was observed many times. V gene TRBV20-1 combines with J gene TRBJ2-1; 11 bases align to TRBD2. After removal of 6 bases from V and 4 bases from J, the junction contained 5 bases not matched to a gene. From germline, CDR1 is DFQATT and CDR2 SNEGSKA (reference sequence). The CDR3 extends over 14 amino acids. CDR3 coding DNA: TGCAGTGCCCCCAGGACTAGCGGGTACAATGAGCAGTTCTTC. It yields the protein CSAPRTSGYNEQFF.

This clonotype was found many times. The J gene is TRBJ1-6, the V gene TRBV7-6; D call uncertain. The CDR3 covers 13 residues. Germline CDR1 is SGHVS and CDR2 is FNYEAQ. Deletions cut 5 bases from V and 6 bases from J, with 8 bases between. CDR3 sequence: CASSPVTNSPLHF. CDR3 DNA: TGTGCCAGCAGCCCGGTTACTAATTCACCCCTCCACTTT.

Concerning this clonotype itself: A read error may be the cause here, since a much bigger clone is one base away. The chain uses TRBV11-2 and TRBJ1-1, with 8 bases identical to TRBD1. The CDR3 has 14 amino acids. Per the germline V gene, CDR1 is SGHAT and CDR2 is FQNNGV. After removal of 3 bases from V and 4 bases from J, the junction contained 4 bases not matched to a gene. The CDR3 nucleotides are TGTGCCAGCAGCTTTGGACAGGGCGCCACTGAAGCTTTCTTT. Its translation: CASSFGQGATEAFF.

This clonotype was recorded many times. V usage is TRBV7-2 and J usage is TRBJ2-7; possible D gene TRBD1, 7 bases. V shed 3 bases and J shed 6 bases, with 15 bases lying between them. CDR3 size: 14 residues. Germline CDR1 is SGHTA and CDR2 is FQGNSA. CDR3 residues: CASSFGPGGSEQYF. Written as DNA, the CDR3 is TGTGCCAGCAGCTTTGGTCCAGGGGGGTCCGAGCAGTACTTC.

This clonotype has a handful of counts. The V gene is TRBV29-1, the J gene TRBJ2-7, with D possibly being TRBD1 (6 bases). V was trimmed by 3 bases and J by 4 bases, leaving 13 bases between them. The germline V gene encodes CDR1 SQVTM and CDR2 ANQGSEA. This CDR3 has 13 residues. For the CDR3, the DNA is TGCAGCGTTGAGGCACAAAGGGGGTACGAGCAGTACTTC. Its translation is CSVEAQRGYEQYF.

This clonotype was counted ten times or more. The V call is TRBV28, the J call TRBJ2-2, with TRBD2 as a possible D gene (5 bases). Trimming shortened V by 3 bases and J by 6 bases, and 17 bases separated the two germline ends. Germline CDR1 MDHEN, CDR2 SYDVKM. The CDR3 is 16 amino acids. DNA for the CDR3: TGTGCCAGCAGTTTGGATGAGCTAGCTATCGCCGGGGAGCTGTTTTTT. Encoded protein: CASSLDELAIAGELFF.

On this clonotype: A much larger clonotype is one base distant, so this may be a read error. In DNA form, the CDR3 reads TGTGCCAGTAGTGGGGTCGGAGCTAGCACAGATACGCAGTATTTT. Residues: CASSGVGASTDTQYF. This chain links TRBV19 with TRBJ2-3; D remains ambiguous. Germline-derived CDR1 and CDR2 are LNHDA and SQIVND (reference sequence). CDR3 length equals 15 residues. Trimming cost V 5 bases and J 0 bases, with 12 bases left between them.

Details on this clonotype: A much larger clone differs by one base, so this may be a read error. The gene calls are TRBV27 and TRBJ2-7; weak D call: TRBD1 (5 bases). CDR1 and CDR2 from the germline V gene are MNHEY and SMNVEV (reference sequence). The CDR3 is made up of 15 amino acids. V was trimmed by 3 bases and J by 7 bases, leaving 19 bases between them. The CDR3 nucleotides are TGTGCCAGCAGTTTCTCTGAAAGGGGCTACAATGAGCAGTACTTC. Residues: CASSFSERGYNEQYF.

This clonotype has ten or more counts. The chain employs TRBV20-1 and TRBJ2-3; possible D gene TRBD2, 6 bases. The CDR3 consists of 14 residues. Between the trimmed V and J ends, which lost 4 bases and 9 bases, there was a span of 20 bases. Germline assignment: CDR1 DFQATT and CDR2 SNEGSKA (reference sequence). CDR3 region: CSATSGPSMGTQYF. The CDR3 region has the DNA TGCAGTGCTACAAGCGGGCCGAGTATGGGGACGCAGTATTTT.

This clonotype came up a few times. The chain has TRBV7-2 and TRBJ1-5; maybe TRBD1 (5 bases). CDR3 length equals 15 residues. The V end was cut by 6 bases, the J end by 5 bases, with 17 bases between. Germline V CDR1 and CDR2: SGHTA, FQGNSA. This CDR3 is CASRTGGGGDQPQHF. The CDR3 DNA reads as TGTGCCAGCAGGACGGGGGGGGGAGGGGATCAGCCCCAGCATTTT.